Listed below are T cell receptor beta chains from one sample, sequenced in a study of spatial heterogeneity in lung cancer. From the 5' RACE reads, TCRdb called clonotypes with MiXCR, one entry per CDR3 protein. The sample holds 3,000 or so distinct CDR3 sequences, about 6.3% seen once. The sample here was lung tumor tissue, taken at surgery. These receptors were taken from a male donor with early-stage non-small cell lung cancer. CDR3s include the opening cysteine and the closing phenylalanine or tryptophan. The D gene is left open where the match is weak. Clone size is not always given. Where it is, it says once, few, many or a class for expanded clones.

J: TRBJ2-2
size: medium-sized
D: TRBD2
V: TRBV7-9
CDR3: CASSPEGSGGASDTGELFF
DNA: TGTGCCAGCAGCCCCGAGGGTAGCGGGGGGGCTTCGGACACCGGGGAGCTGTTTTTT

J: TRBJ1-5
size: medium-sized
D: -
V: TRBV28
CDR3: CASRPERNQPQHF
DNA: TGTGCCAGCAGGCCGGAGCGCAATCAGCCCCAGCATTTT

J: TRBJ2-7
size: medium-sized
D: TRBD2
V: TRBV12-3/TRBV12-4
CDR3: CASSPGGGLEQYF
DNA: TGTGCCAGCAGTCCCGGCGGGGGACTCGAGCAGTACTTC

J: TRBJ2-7
size: medium-sized
D: -
V: TRBV2
CDR3: CASSDRGGPYSYEQYF
DNA: TGTGCCAGCAGTGATCGTGGGGGACCTTACTCCTACGAGCAGTACTTC

J: TRBJ1-4
size: many
D: -
V: TRBV29-1
CDR3: CSVGGGRGEKLFF
DNA: TGCAGCGTTGGGGGGGGGCGCGGTGAAAAACTGTTTTTT

J: TRBJ2-1
size: medium-sized
D: TRBD1
V: TRBV29-1
CDR3: CSVEGTGIAGEQFF
DNA: TGCAGCGTTGAAGGGACAGGGATCGCTGGGGAGCAGTTCTTC

J: TRBJ2-3
size: medium-sized
D: -
V: TRBV27
CDR3: CATMGVRGATDTQYF
DNA: TGTGCCACCATGGGTGTTCGCGGGGCCACAGATACGCAGTATTTT

J: TRBJ2-3
size: medium-sized
D: -
V: TRBV18
CDR3: CASSPREGDTQYF
DNA: TGTGCCAGCTCACCCAGAGAGGGAGATACGCAGTATTTT

J: TRBJ2-3
size: medium-sized
D: -
V: TRBV27
CDR3: CASTSLGGATDTQYF
DNA: TGTGCCAGCACCTCCCTGGGGGGGGCGACAGATACGCAGTATTTT

J: TRBJ2-6
size: medium-sized
D: -
V: TRBV6-5
CDR3: CASSYETGSGANVLTF
DNA: TGTGCCAGCAGTTACGAGACGGGGAGTGGGGCCAACGTCCTGACTTTC

J: TRBJ1-1
size: medium-sized
D: -
V: TRBV21-1
CDR3: CASSRGKNRDRGRDTEAFF
DNA: TGTGCCAGCAGCAGGGGGAAAAACCGGGACAGGGGAAGGGACACTGAAGCTTTCTTT

J: TRBJ2-3
size: medium-sized
D: TRBD2
V: TRBV7-2
CDR3: CASSLLAGFADTQYF
DNA: TGTGCAAGCAGCTTACTAGCGGGGTTTGCAGATACGCAGTATTTT

J: TRBJ1-1
size: medium-sized
D: -
V: TRBV7-2
CDR3: CASSSGQLLRTEAFF
DNA: TGTGCCAGCAGCTCGGGACAACTTCTGAGGACTGAAGCTTTCTTT

J: TRBJ1-2
size: medium-sized
D: -
V: TRBV6-6
CDR3: CASTPGPSNYGYTF
DNA: TGTGCCAGCACTCCAGGGCCTTCTAACTATGGCTACACCTTC

J: TRBJ1-1
size: few
D: -
V: TRBV30
CDR3: CAWSEGSHTEAFF
DNA: TGTGCCTGGAGTGAAGGCAGCCACACTGAAGCTTTCTTT

J: TRBJ2-6
size: medium-sized
D: -
V: TRBV28
CDR3: CASSLGRFSGANVLTF
DNA: TGTGCCAGCAGCTTAGGACGGTTCTCTGGGGCCAACGTCCTGACTTTC

J: TRBJ2-5
size: medium-sized
D: -
V: TRBV18
CDR3: CASSLLEVRETQYF
DNA: TGTGCCAGCTCGCTACTAGAGGTGCGAGAGACCCAGTACTTC

J: TRBJ2-1
size: few
D: TRBD1
V: TRBV28
CDR3: CASSLATTGGFEQFF
DNA: TGTGCCAGCAGTTTAGCGACCACAGGGGGCTTTGAGCAGTTCTTC

J: TRBJ2-7
size: medium-sized
D: -
V: TRBV6-2/TRBV6-3
CDR3: CASRRGRGGGDPLEQYF
DNA: TGTGCCAGCAGGAGGGGCCGGGGCGGCGGGGATCCACTCGAGCAGTACTTC

J: TRBJ1-5
size: medium-sized
D: -
V: TRBV28
CDR3: CASHSIRAGGNQPQHF
DNA: TGTGCCAGCCACTCTATTAGGGCAGGGGGCAATCAGCCCCAGCATTTT

J: TRBJ2-1
size: medium-sized
D: TRBD2
V: TRBV20-1
CDR3: CSASLLRTSGGANEQFF
DNA: TGCAGTGCTAGCCTCTTGAGAACTAGCGGGGGGGCCAATGAGCAGTTCTTC

J: TRBJ2-1
size: medium-sized
D: TRBD2
V: TRBV7-2
CDR3: CASSLASGGTYNEQFF
DNA: TGTGCCAGCAGCTTGGCTAGCGGGGGAACCTACAATGAGCAGTTCTTC

J: TRBJ2-7
size: medium-sized
D: TRBD2
V: TRBV28
CDR3: CASCPGAGAYEQYF
DNA: TGTGCCAGCTGTCCGGGAGCGGGAGCCTACGAGCAGTACTTC

J: TRBJ2-3
size: medium-sized
D: TRBD1
V: TRBV7-8
CDR3: CASSPAVTGPATDTQYF
DNA: TGTGCCAGCAGCCCAGCCGTGACAGGGCCGGCCACAGATACGCAGTATTTT

J: TRBJ2-5
size: medium-sized
D: TRBD2
V: TRBV6-5
CDR3: CASSLGLVETQYF
DNA: TGTGCCAGCAGCCTTGGACTAGTTGAGACCCAGTACTTC

J: TRBJ2-1
size: medium-sized
D: -
V: TRBV5-1
CDR3: CASSSTSNIYLYNEQFF
DNA: TGCGCCAGCAGCTCCACTTCTAACATCTACCTCTACAATGAGCAGTTCTTC

J: TRBJ1-1
size: few
D: -
V: TRBV20-1
CDR3: CSAREGGPNTEAFF
DNA: TGCAGTGCTAGAGAGGGCGGCCCCAACACTGAAGCTTTCTTT

J: TRBJ2-2
size: medium-sized
D: -
V: TRBV4-2
CDR3: CASSQVGPPNTGELFF
DNA: TGTGCCAGCAGCCAAGTGGGGCCTCCCAACACCGGGGAGCTGTTTTTT

J: TRBJ2-7
size: medium-sized
D: -
V: TRBV18
CDR3: CASSPPARFYEQYF
DNA: TGTGCCAGCTCACCACCGGCCCGTTTCTACGAGCAGTACTTC

J: TRBJ1-5
size: medium-sized
D: -
V: TRBV14
CDR3: CASSQQVNQPQHF
DNA: TGTGCCAGCAGCCAACAGGTCAATCAGCCCCAGCATTTT

J: TRBJ1-5
size: medium-sized
D: -
V: TRBV20-1
CDR3: CSAAGALSNQPQHF
DNA: TGCAGTGCGGCGGGGGCTTTGAGCAATCAGCCCCAGCATTTT

J: TRBJ2-7
size: medium-sized
D: -
V: TRBV5-1
CDR3: CASSPGGTDFYEQYF
DNA: TGCGCCAGCAGCCCGGGCGGGACAGACTTCTACGAGCAGTACTTC

J: TRBJ2-5
size: medium-sized
D: TRBD2
V: TRBV24-1
CDR3: CATSVAGLQETQYF
DNA: TGTGCCACCAGTGTAGCGGGCCTACAAGAGACCCAGTACTTC

J: TRBJ2-7
size: medium-sized
D: -
V: TRBV5-1
CDR3: CASSFSPGAADEQYF
DNA: TGCGCCAGCAGCTTCTCTCCCGGGGCGGCGGACGAGCAGTACTTC

J: TRBJ2-6
size: -
D: TRBD1
V: TRBV7-2
CDR3: CASSRQGTGANVLTF
DNA: TGTGCCAGCAGTCGACAGGGAACCGGGGCCAACGTCCTGACTTTC

J: TRBJ2-4
size: medium-sized
D: TRBD1
V: TRBV5-6
CDR3: CASSSTGLAKNIQYF
DNA: TGTGCCAGCAGCTCGACAGGGTTAGCCAAAAACATTCAGTACTTC

J: TRBJ1-3
size: many
D: -
V: TRBV29-1
CDR3: CSVMGARGNTIYF
DNA: TGCAGCGTAATGGGGGCGCGGGGAAACACCATATATTTT

J: TRBJ1-6
size: many
D: -
V: TRBV3-1
CDR3: CASSTRAGASSPLHF
DNA: TGTGCCAGCAGCACCCGGGCAGGGGCAAGTTCACCCCTCCACTTT

J: TRBJ2-2
size: medium-sized
D: TRBD2
V: TRBV12-3/TRBV12-4
CDR3: CASSSFRGGDTGELFF
DNA: TGTGCCAGCAGCAGTTTTAGGGGAGGGGACACCGGGGAGCTGTTTTTT